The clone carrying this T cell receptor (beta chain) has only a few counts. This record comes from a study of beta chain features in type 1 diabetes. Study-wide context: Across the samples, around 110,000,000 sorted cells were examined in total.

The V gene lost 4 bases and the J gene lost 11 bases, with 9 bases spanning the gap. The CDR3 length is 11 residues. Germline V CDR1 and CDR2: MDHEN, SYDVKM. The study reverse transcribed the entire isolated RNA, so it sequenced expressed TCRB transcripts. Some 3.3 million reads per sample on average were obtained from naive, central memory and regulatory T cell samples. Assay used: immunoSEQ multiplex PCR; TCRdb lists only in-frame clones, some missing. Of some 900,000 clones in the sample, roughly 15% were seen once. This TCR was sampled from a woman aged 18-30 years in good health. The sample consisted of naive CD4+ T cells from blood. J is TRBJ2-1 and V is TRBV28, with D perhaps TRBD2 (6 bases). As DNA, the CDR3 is TGTGCCAGCAGTTCGGGACTGAAGCAGTTCTTC. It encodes CASSSGLKQFF.